A single sample is the source of the 20 T cell receptor beta chains below, sequenced in a study of control samples from healthy donors and cancer patients. TCRdb's copy holds only in-frame clones and misses some; the assay was immunoSEQ multiplex PCR. The sample spans 150,000 to 200,000 clones; the ten largest clones claim around 2%. The sample was blood. Receptor source: a woman in her twenties or thirties in good health.

The V and J genes are TRBV12-5 and TRBJ1-1; 7 positions agree with TRBD1. The CDR3 contains 15 residues. V shed 4 bases and J 0 bases; nucleotides not matched to a gene: 5. Germline CDR1 LGHNT, CDR2 FRNRAP. The CDR3 DNA follows: TGTGCTAGTGGTTCCAGGGGGACCGTGAACACTGAAGCTTTCTTT. Protein sequence: CASGSRGTVNTEAFF.

The chain employs TRBV19 and TRBJ2-2; 10 bases map to TRBD2. Trimming cost V 3 bases and J 6 bases; bases outside gene matches: 7. CDR1 is LNHDA, CDR2 SQIVND, per germline (reference sequence). This CDR3 is built from 16 residues. Here the CDR3 DNA reads TGTGCCAGTAGTATCGAGGGGCTAGCGGGGGCCGGGGAGCTGTTTTTT. Translated, it gives CASSIEGLAGAGELFF.

V gene TRBV6-2 or TRBV6-3 combines with J gene TRBJ1-6, with a possible D match to TRBD1 (6 bases). CDR1 and CDR2 (germline): MNHEY, SVGEGT. Trimming took off 5 bases at V and 7 bases at J, with 18 bases between the two ends. The CDR3 extends over 16 amino acids. In DNA, the CDR3 is TGTGCCAGCAGTATACGACCGGGGGGGGGCAATTCACCCCTCCACTTT. This encodes CASSIRPGGGNSPLHF.

The chain joins TRBV5-8 to TRBJ2-3; D is perhaps TRBD2 (5 bases). V lost 2 bases, J lost 0 bases, and 19 bases lay in between. The CDR3 has 18 amino acids. Germline CDR1 is SGHTS and CDR2 is YDEGEE. The CDR3 DNA sequence: TGTGCCAGCAGCTTAGAAACCGGACTCCAGAACAGCACAGATACGCAGTATTTT. The encoded protein is CASSLETGLQNSTDTQYF.

The genes are TRBV29-1 and TRBJ1-2, with D unresolved. CDR1 is SQVTM, CDR2 ANQGSEA, per germline. The V end lost 7 bases, the J end lost 5 bases, and 14 bases lay between the germline ends. The CDR3 consists of 12 residues. CDR3 sequence (DNA): TGCAGCGCCTTCCTGCAGAAATATGGCTACACCTTC. This translates into CSAFLQKYGYTF. The whole variable domain, filled in from reference TRBV29-1 and TRBJ1-2, reads SAVISQKPSRDICQRGTSLTIQCQVDSQVTMMFWYRQQPGQSLTLIATANQGSEATYESGFVIDKFPISRPNLTFSTLTVSNMSPEDSSIYLCSAFLQKYGYTFGSGTRLTVV.

V gene TRBV27 combines with J gene TRBJ1-1, with D uncertain. The CDR3 covers 13 residues. V lost 3 bases and J 6 bases, leaving 11 bases between the germline ends. Per germline, CDR1 MNHEY and CDR2 SMNVEV (reference sequence). CDR3 sequence: CASSFQEGAEAFF. In DNA, the CDR3 is TGTGCCAGCAGTTTTCAGGAAGGCGCTGAAGCTTTCTTT.

CDR3 residues: CASSLSGQGSGELFF. For the CDR3, the DNA is TGTGCCAGCAGTTTATCAGGACAGGGCTCCGGGGAGCTGTTTTTT. This chain connects TRBV28 to TRBJ2-2, with 8 bases lining up with TRBD1. Germline CDR1 reads MDHEN; CDR2 reads SYDVKM. The CDR3 is 15 amino acids. The V segment lost 1 base and the J segment 6 bases; nucleotides outside the gene matches: 4.

V gene TRBV29-1 combines with J gene TRBJ2-2, with 8 bases that match TRBD1. CDR1 is SQVTM and CDR2 is ANQGSEA in the germline V gene. The V segment lost 2 bases and the J segment 6 bases; nucleotides outside the gene matches: 5. The CDR3 is made up of 14 amino acids. This CDR3 is CSVERTGLAGELFF. DNA for the CDR3: TGCAGCGTTGAACGGACAGGGTTAGCCGGGGAGCTGTTTTTT.

The V and J genes are TRBV2 and TRBJ1-2, with 8 bases fitting TRBD1. The germline CDR1 and CDR2 sequences are SNHLY and FYNNEI. This CDR3 comprises 16 residues. Trimming at V came to 2 bases and at J to 2 bases, leaving 7 bases not matched to a gene. CDR3 loop: CASSETGQGINYGYTF. DNA for the CDR3: TGTGCCAGCAGTGAAACAGGACAGGGTATAAACTATGGCTACACCTTC.

The rearrangement joins TRBV28 to TRBJ1-5; D gene uncertain. This CDR3 comprises 16 residues. Germline V gene lookup returns CDR1 MDHEN and CDR2 SYDVKM. The V end lost 6 bases, the J end lost 0 bases, and 15 bases lay between the germline ends. The CDR3 nucleotides are TGTGCCAGCAGCCACGGAAGAAGAAATAGCAATCAGCCCCAGCATTTT. Amino acid sequence: CASSHGRRNSNQPQHF. The whole variable domain, remainder taken from reference TRBV28 and TRBJ1-5, is DVKVTQSSRYLVKRTGEKVFLECVQDMDHENMFWYRQDPGLGLRLIYFSYDVKMKEKGDIPEGYSVSREKKERFSLILESASTNQTSMYLCASSHGRRNSNQPQHFGDGTRLSIL.

The chain has TRBV18 and TRBJ1-1; D is uncertain. The CDR3 is made up of 12 amino acids. Germline V gene sequence: CDR1 KGHSH, CDR2 LQKENI. The V and J ends lost 3 bases and 3 bases respectively, with 5 bases between them. CDR3 amino acids: CASSPRDTEAFF. CDR3 in DNA: TGTGCCAGCTCACCGAGGGACACTGAAGCTTTCTTT.

J is TRBJ1-5 and V is TRBV7-2; D is unclear. Per germline, CDR1 SGHTA and CDR2 FQGNSA. The CDR3 extends over 15 amino acids. Trimming cost V 0 bases and J 4 bases, with 10 bases left between them. Written as DNA, the CDR3 is TGTGCCAGCAGCTTAGCGCTAACAGTTAATCAGCCCCAGCATTTT. This encodes CASSLALTVNQPQHF.

J is TRBJ1-3 and V is TRBV11-2, with D possibly being TRBD1 (5 bases). V was pared by 4 bases and J by 2 bases, with 18 bases between. The CDR3 is made up of 17 amino acids. Looked up from germline, CDR1 is SGHAT and CDR2 is FQNNGV. The CDR3 DNA reads as TGTGCCAGCAGCTCGCGTCATATCAGGGCACCTGGAAACACCATATATTTT. Translation: CASSSRHIRAPGNTIYF. The variable domain in full, with the rest retrieved from reference TRBV11-2 and TRBJ1-3, is EAGVAQSPRYKIIEKRQSVAFWCNPISGHATLYWYQQILGQGPKLLIQFQNNGVVDDSQLPKDRFSAERLKGVDSTLKIQPAKLEDSAVYLCASSSRHIRAPGNTIYFGEGSWLTVV.

The genes are TRBV3-1 (or the pseudogene TRBV3-2) and TRBJ1-4; no clear D. Between the trimmed V and J ends, which lost 0 bases and 3 bases, there was a span of 5 bases. Germline V gives CDR1 LGHDT, CDR2 YNNKEL (reference sequence). This CDR3 comprises 14 residues. The CDR3: CASSQDRPNEKLFF. CDR3 bases: TGTGCCAGCAGCCAAGATCGGCCTAATGAAAAACTGTTTTTT.

The chain joins TRBV15 to TRBJ2-1; TRBD1 matches 11 bases. Trimming at V came to 2 bases and at J to 8 bases, leaving 5 bases not matched to a gene. This CDR3 region has 15 residues. The germline gives CDR1 LNHNV, CDR2 YYDKDF (reference sequence). The CDR3: CATSRRGQGVDEQFF. CDR3 coding DNA: TGTGCCACCAGCAGAAGGGGACAGGGGGTCGATGAGCAGTTCTTC.

The V and J genes are TRBV7-2 and TRBJ2-3; D call uncertain. CDR1 is SGHTA, CDR2 FQGNSA, per germline. The V end was cut by 1 base, the J end by 0 bases, with 8 bases between. The CDR3 runs 15 residues. The CDR3 region is CASSLVAASTDTQYF. In nucleotides, the CDR3 is TGTGCCAGCAGCTTAGTGGCAGCTAGCACAGATACGCAGTATTTT.

This chain joins TRBV2 and TRBJ1-4; unclear D gene. In germline, CDR1 is SNHLY, CDR2 FYNNEI. CDR3 length: 16 residues. V shed 6 bases and J shed 3 bases, with 17 bases lying between them. The CDR3 spells CASRRETPSANEKLFF. In DNA, the CDR3 is TGTGCCAGCAGGCGGGAGACCCCGTCGGCTAATGAAAAACTGTTTTTT.

The chain has TRBV28 and TRBJ2-5, with 8 bases lining up with TRBD1. The CDR3 length is 16 residues. CDR1 MDHEN and CDR2 SYDVKM come from the germline V gene. V was pared by 4 bases and J by 4 bases, with 11 bases of the junction left unmatched. The CDR3 region has the DNA TGTGCCAGCAGTTCCCCTGGGACAGGCAAACGAGAGACCCAGTACTTC. Residues: CASSSPGTGKRETQYF.

In terms of frequency, this clone is medium-sized. The CDR3, as DNA: TGTGCCAGCAGCTTGACAGGGGGCTACGGCTATGGCTACACCTTC. Translation gives CASSLTGGYGYGYTF. V and J are TRBV7-2 and TRBJ1-2, with 10 bases matching TRBD1. Trimming at V came to 3 bases and at J to 4 bases, leaving 5 bases not matched to a gene. The CDR3 is 15 residues long. Germline assignment: CDR1 SGHTA and CDR2 FQGNSA.

The J gene is TRBJ2-7, the V gene TRBV6-5; a possible D gene is TRBD1 (6 bases). CDR3 length: 15 residues. Germline V gene sequence: CDR1 MNHEY, CDR2 SVGAGI. Trimming stripped 7 bases from V and 4 bases from J, with 20 bases between. The CDR3 here is CASTYDRQSSYEQYF. The CDR3 nucleotides are TGTGCCAGCACCTATGACAGGCAATCTTCTTACGAGCAGTACTTC.